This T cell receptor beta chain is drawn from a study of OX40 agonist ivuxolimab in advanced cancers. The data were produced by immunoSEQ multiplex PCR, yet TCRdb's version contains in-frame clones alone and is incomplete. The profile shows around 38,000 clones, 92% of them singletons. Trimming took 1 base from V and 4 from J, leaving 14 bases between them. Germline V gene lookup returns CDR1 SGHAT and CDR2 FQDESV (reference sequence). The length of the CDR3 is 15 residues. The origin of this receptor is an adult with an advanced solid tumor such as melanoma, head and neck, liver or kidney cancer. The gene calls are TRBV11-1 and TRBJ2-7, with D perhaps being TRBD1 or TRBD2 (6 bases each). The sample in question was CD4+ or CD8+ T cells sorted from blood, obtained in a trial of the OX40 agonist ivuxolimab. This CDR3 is CASSLVGGRWYEQYF. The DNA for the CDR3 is TGTGCCAGCAGCTTAGTTGGGGGGCGTTGGTACGAGCAGTACTTC.